Below, 25 T cell receptor beta chains from the same sample are listed, as sequenced in a study of CD8+ T cells in alopecia areata. RNA was isolated and reverse transcribed to cDNA, the sequencing template. Clones were read by immunoSEQ multiplex PCR, and TCRdb kept only the in-frame ones, dropping some. The sample has under 150,000 clones; roughly three fifths are singletons. The sample's treatment: oral pan-JAK inhibitor, 5-10 mg twice daily. The specimen comprised CD4+ T cells sorted from blood, sampled at week 24, from a patient treated with tofacitinib. Every receptor here comes from a human donor with alopecia areata.

The chain carries TRBV29-1 and TRBJ1-2, with TRBD1 matching over 10 bases. V trimming: 7 bases; J trimming: 6 bases; junction bases outside the gene matches: 2. Germline V gives CDR1 SQVTM, CDR2 ANQGSEA. The CDR3 consists of 11 residues. CDR3 DNA: TGCAGCGCGACAGGGGGCGATGGCTACACCTTC. This gives the protein CSATGGDGYTF.

This clone was seen a handful of times. The chain links TRBV28 to TRBJ2-6, with D tentatively TRBD1 (6 bases). In germline, CDR1 is MDHEN, CDR2 SYDVKM. With 7 bases removed from V and 3 bases from J, the gap between germline ends came to 13 bases. The CDR3 extends over 15 amino acids. In DNA, the CDR3 is TGTGCCAGCATGCCACAGGGTAGTGGGGCCAACGTCCTGACTTTC. This translates into CASMPQGSGANVLTF.

This rearrangement joins TRBV29-1 to TRBJ1-4, with D perhaps matching TRBD1 (5 bases). The CDR3 is 12 residues long. With 4 bases removed from V and 8 bases from J, the gap between germline ends came to 11 bases. Germline V gives CDR1 SQVTM, CDR2 ANQGSEA. CDR3 protein: CSVATEGEKLFF. The CDR3 DNA reads as TGCAGCGTTGCCACAGAGGGGGAAAAACTGTTTTTT.

This clone has more than one count but fewer than ten. The chain links TRBV4-1 to TRBJ2-7, with D unresolved. V lost 1 base, J lost 0 bases, and 16 bases lay in between. The CDR3 runs to 17 residues. Germline V gene sequence: CDR1 MGHRA, CDR2 YSYEKL. CDR3 loop: CASSQGRWRSSSYEQYF. The CDR3 DNA reads as TGCGCCAGCAGCCAAGGCAGGTGGAGATCAAGCTCCTACGAGCAGTACTTC.

The chain carries TRBV29-1 and TRBJ2-1; the match to TRBD2 covers 11 bases. This CDR3 has 15 residues. V gave up 6 bases and J gave up 6 bases; unmatched junction bases: 10. CDR1 and CDR2 from the germline V gene are SQVTM and ANQGSEA. This CDR3 is CSVERLAGGFNEQFF. CDR3 coding DNA: TGCAGCGTAGAACGGCTAGCGGGGGGTTTCAATGAGCAGTTCTTC.

V gene TRBV15 combines with J gene TRBJ1-5; possible D gene TRBD1, 6 bases. The CDR3 covers 16 residues. Germline lookup yields CDR1 LNHNV and CDR2 YYDKDF (reference sequence). V lost 0 bases to trimming and J lost 7 bases, with 16 bases between them. The CDR3 nucleotides read TGTGCCACCAGCAGAGATCACGGGGGCTGGGGGCAGCCCCAGCATTTT. Protein product: CATSRDHGGWGQPQHF.

The chain couples TRBV25-1 to TRBJ1-2; D is possibly TRBD1 (5 bases). V shed 6 bases and J shed 4 bases, with 15 bases lying between them. Germline CDR1 MGHDK, CDR2 SYGVNS. The CDR3 loop spans 14 amino acids. The CDR3 DNA is TGTGCCAGCAGGGCTTCCGGGACCATCTATGGCTACACCTTC. It encodes CASRASGTIYGYTF.

This clone was seen more than once but under ten times. The rearrangement joins TRBV6-6 to TRBJ2-3, with a weak D call TRBD2 (6 bases). Germline V gene lookup returns CDR1 MNHNY and CDR2 SVGAGI (reference sequence). This CDR3 contains 12 residues. With 0 bases removed from V and 8 bases from J, the gap between germline ends came to 6 bases. The chain's CDR3 is CASSYSEGTQYF. CDR3 sequence (DNA): TGTGCCAGCAGTTACTCGGAGGGTACGCAGTATTTT.

This clone occurred a few times. The V call is TRBV5-1, the J call TRBJ1-2, with D maybe TRBD1 (6 bases). CDR3 length equals 16 residues. The germline V gene encodes CDR1 SGHRS and CDR2 YFSETQ. The V end lost 4 bases, the J end lost 2 bases, and 18 bases lay between the germline ends. In nucleotides, the CDR3 is TGCGCCAGCAGCCTAATGTCTGGGACAACAAACTATGGCTACACCTTC. This codes for CASSLMSGTTNYGYTF. Full variable domain (remainder filled in from reference TRBV5-1 and TRBJ1-2): KAGVTQTPRYLIKTRGQQVTLSCSPISGHRSVSWYQQTPGQGLQFLFEYFSETQRNKGNFPGRFSGRQFSNSRSEMNVSTLELGDSALYLCASSLMSGTTNYGYTFGSGTRLTVV.

This clone has only a few counts. V usage is TRBV30 and J usage is TRBJ2-1; TRBD2 matches 9 bases. The trim removed 3 bases at V and 7 bases at J, leaving 13 bases unmatched. The CDR3 consists of 16 residues. The germline V gene encodes CDR1 GTSNPN and CDR2 SVGIG (reference sequence). The CDR3 protein is CAWSAGGAGPGNEQFF. CDR3 sequence (DNA): TGTGCCTGGAGCGCGGGAGGGGCGGGGCCTGGGAATGAGCAGTTCTTC.

This clone was detected a few times. V usage is TRBV7-2 and J usage is TRBJ2-5; 9 bases map to TRBD2. In germline, CDR1 is SGHTA, CDR2 FQGNSA. The CDR3 runs 15 residues. The V segment lost 3 bases and the J segment 7 bases; nucleotides outside the gene matches: 9. CDR3 bases: TGTGCCAGCAGCTTTATAGCGGGGGCCCTGGGGACCCAGTACTTC. Translation gives CASSFIAGALGTQYF.

The rearrangement uses TRBV30 and TRBJ1-2; TRBD1 might be the D (5 bases). The CDR3 is 14 residues long. V was pared by 4 bases and J by 2 bases, with 14 bases between. The germline gives CDR1 GTSNPN, CDR2 SVGIG (reference sequence). The CDR3 spells CAWKIAGRNYGYTF. CDR3 DNA: TGTGCCTGGAAGATCGCAGGGAGAAACTATGGCTACACCTTC.

V gene TRBV5-1 combines with J gene TRBJ2-7; 8 nucleotides agree with TRBD2. With V trimmed by 4 bases and J by 4 bases, 4 bases remained unmatched. CDR1 and CDR2 from the germline V gene are SGHRS and YFSETQ. The CDR3 has 13 amino acids. For the CDR3, the DNA is TGCGCCAGCAGCCGGGAGGGCGGATACGAGCAGTACTTC. It specifies CASSREGGYEQYF.

This clone came up once. CDR3 in DNA: TGTGCCAGCGCGAGCACAGATACGCAGTATTTT. It specifies CASASTDTQYF. This chain connects TRBV7-2 to TRBJ2-3, with no clear D. Germline CDR1 reads SGHTA; CDR2 reads FQGNSA. Trimming pared 8 bases from V and 0 bases from J, leaving 3 bases between. CDR3 length: 11 residues.

This chain links TRBV5-1 with TRBJ1-1, with D maybe TRBD1 (6 bases). V gave up 3 bases and J gave up 1 base, with 16 bases separating them. The CDR3 extends over 16 amino acids. Looked up from germline, CDR1 is SGHRS and CDR2 is YFSETQ. CDR3 nucleotides: TGCGCCAGCAGCTCGGAGCTAGCGACAGGGAACACTGAAGCTTTCTTT. Translation gives CASSSELATGNTEAFF.

This clone was picked up a small number of times. J is TRBJ1-1 and V is TRBV18; 8 positions match TRBD1. The CDR3 runs 16 residues. V lost 2 bases to trimming and J lost 3 bases; unmatched junction nucleotides: 8. The germline V gene has CDR1 KGHSH and CDR2 LQKENI. The CDR3 nucleotides read TGTGCCAGCTCACCATGGACAGGGAGTAAAGACACTGAAGCTTTCTTT. This sequence encodes CASSPWTGSKDTEAFF.

The chain couples TRBV5-1 to TRBJ1-6; TRBD1 aligns across 10 bases. Germline CDR1 reads SGHRS; CDR2 reads YFSETQ. V gave up 0 bases and J gave up 9 bases; unmatched junction bases: 6. This CDR3 contains 16 residues. CDR3 bases: TGCGCCAGCAGCTTGGACCAGGGACAGGGGAGTTCACCCCTCCACTTT. Translating it yields CASSLDQGQGSSPLHF.

This clone was observed a few times. The chain couples TRBV28 to TRBJ2-1; no reliable D call. CDR3 length: 13 amino acids. The V end lost 6 bases, the J end lost 9 bases, and 15 bases lay between the germline ends. The germline V gene has CDR1 MDHEN and CDR2 SYDVKM. CDR3 coding DNA: TGTGCCAGCAGCCCCTTTTCGGGCCTTGAGCAGTTCTTC. It encodes CASSPFSGLEQFF.

The chain joins TRBV5-6 to TRBJ2-7; D uncertain. The V end was cut by 4 bases, the J end by 0 bases, with 5 bases between. The CDR3 has 12 amino acids. CDR1 and CDR2 (germline): SGHDT, YYEEEE. This chain's CDR3 is CASSAISYEQYF. The CDR3 DNA follows: TGTGCCAGCAGCGCCATCTCCTACGAGCAGTACTTC.

The CDR3 is CSATAVYGYTF. In nucleotides, the CDR3 is TGCAGTGCTACTGCCGTCTATGGCTACACCTTC. This sequence joins TRBV20-1 and TRBJ1-2; D is undetermined. CDR1 is DFQATT, CDR2 SNEGSKA, per germline (reference sequence). The germline V and J ends were trimmed by 4 bases and 4 bases, with 7 bases remaining between them. The CDR3 covers 11 residues.

This chain uses TRBV7-6 with TRBJ1-5; TRBD1 matches at 9 bases. CDR3 size: 16 residues. From germline, CDR1 is SGHVS and CDR2 FNYEAQ. Unmatched junction bases numbered 7, after V lost 4 bases and J lost 3 bases. CDR3 amino acids: CASSSTGGLNNQPQHF. In nucleotides, the CDR3 is TGTGCCAGCAGCTCTACAGGGGGCTTAAACAATCAGCCCCAGCATTTT.

This sequence joins TRBV20-1 and TRBJ2-7; D call uncertain. V was trimmed by 2 bases and J by 4 bases, leaving 3 bases between them. From germline, CDR1 is DFQATT and CDR2 SNEGSKA (reference sequence). The CDR3 extends over 10 amino acids. The CDR3 protein is CSARLYEQYF. CDR3 coding DNA: TGCAGTGCTAGACTATACGAGCAGTACTTC.

This chain links TRBV7-9 with TRBJ2-5; D remains unclear. Trimming cost V 2 bases and J 1 base, with 11 bases left between them. CDR3 size: 15 residues. Germline V gene lookup returns CDR1 SEHNR and CDR2 FQNEAQ (reference sequence). This CDR3 reads CASSLTWGSQETQYF. The CDR3 nucleotides are TGTGCCAGCAGCTTAACTTGGGGATCCCAAGAGACCCAGTACTTC.

This clone was seen once. The genes are TRBV15 and TRBJ2-2; 11 nucleotides line up with TRBD1. The CDR3 has 18 amino acids. Per germline, CDR1 LNHNV and CDR2 YYDKDF (reference sequence). V was clipped by 5 bases and J by 4 bases; unmatched bases: 12. The CDR3 nucleotides are TGTGCCACCAGCCGGCCGGACAGGGGGCGGTTTGGCACCGGGGAGCTGTTTTTT. Encoded protein: CATSRPDRGRFGTGELFF.

The chain links TRBV5-1 to TRBJ1-2; D is uncertain. This CDR3 contains 16 residues. Germline-derived CDR1 and CDR2 are SGHRS and YFSETQ. V was cut by 1 base and J by 2 bases, with 15 bases left in between. CDR3 sequence (DNA): TGCGCCAGCAGCTTGTATTTTGGTGGGAGCAACTATGGCTACACCTTC. Translation: CASSLYFGGSNYGYTF.